The 15 T cell receptor beta chains listed next were all sequenced from one sample in a study of human T cells and chemical hapten exposure. Time point: patch test 1, 2 weeks after DPC sensitization. The treatment: therapeutic diphenylcyclopropenone sensitization with weekly scalp DPC. TCRdb recomputed calls from the RACE reads with MiXCR, one row per CDR3 protein. The sample records some 80,000 distinct CDR3 sequences, around 10% being singletons. The source material was whole blood, sampled in connection with sensitization to the hapten diphenylcyclopropenone (DPC). The origin of the receptors is a woman in her fifties or sixties with alopecia areata. Some clones in this sample may be carry-over from other donors' samples.

There are many counts of this clonotype. The gene calls are TRBV9 and TRBJ1-6; 7 bases line up with TRBD1. The CDR3 runs 15 residues. Trimming removed 3 bases from V and 10 bases from J; junction bases left unmatched: 10. Germline V CDR1 and CDR2: SGDLS, YYNGEE. The CDR3 nucleotides are TGTGCCAGCAGCGGAAACAGGGGTCAAGCCTCACCCCTCCACTTT. It translates to CASSGNRGQASPLHF.

V is TRBV10-3 and J is TRBJ1-1; 7 nucleotides agree with TRBD1. CDR1 is ENHRY and CDR2 is SYGVKD in the germline V gene. This CDR3 is 14 amino acids long. V shed 7 bases, J shed 6 bases, and the junction held 11 bases outside the gene matches. CDR3 amino acids: CAIIQDRSRPEAFF. The CDR3 DNA follows: TGTGCCATCATCCAGGACAGGTCGAGACCTGAAGCTTTCTTT.

The gene calls are TRBV28 and TRBJ1-1; the match to TRBD1 covers 7 bases. Germline trimming cut 5 bases from V and 4 bases from J; bases unmatched to any gene: 4. Germline CDR1 MDHEN, CDR2 SYDVKM. The CDR3 runs to 13 residues. This CDR3 is CASSDRVSTEAFF. CDR3 in DNA: TGTGCCAGCAGTGACAGGGTCAGCACTGAAGCTTTCTTT.

The chain joins TRBV28 to TRBJ1-1; D perhaps matches TRBD1 (5 bases). The CDR3 is 13 residues long. V was cut by 6 bases and J by 0 bases, with 8 bases left in between. Germline loops: CDR1 MDHEN, CDR2 SYDVKM. DNA for the CDR3: TGTGCCAGCAGGACAGCCCTGAACACTGAAGCTTTCTTT. This translates into CASRTALNTEAFF.

The chain recombines TRBV7-9 with TRBJ2-1; D not certain. Per germline, CDR1 SEHNR and CDR2 FQNEAQ (reference sequence). The CDR3 runs 16 residues. V was pared by 2 bases and J by 2 bases, with 13 bases between. CDR3 loop: CASSLFLRETYNEQFF. The CDR3 DNA sequence: TGTGCCAGCAGCTTATTTCTCCGTGAAACCTACAATGAGCAGTTCTTC.

The chain is built from TRBV29-1 and TRBJ2-5; D uncertain. The ends were cut back, 3 bases at V and 5 bases at J, with 7 bases in the middle. The germline gives CDR1 SQVTM, CDR2 ANQGSEA. This CDR3 comprises 11 residues. CDR3 sequence: CSVDSVETQYF. In DNA, the CDR3 is TGCAGCGTTGATTCGGTCGAGACCCAGTACTTC.

This clonotype occurred many times. V is TRBV6-6 and J is TRBJ1-3; D may be TRBD1 (6 bases). V was trimmed by 2 bases and J by 9 bases, leaving 14 bases between them. This CDR3 contains 14 residues. Germline V CDR1 and CDR2: MNHNY, SVGAGI (reference sequence). CDR3 residues: CASSYGQPQRTIYF. The DNA of the CDR3 is TGTGCCAGCAGTTACGGACAGCCCCAACGCACCATATATTTT.

This clonotype was detected a few times. This chain connects TRBV18 to TRBJ1-5; 7 bases are shared with TRBD1. CDR1 and CDR2 from the germline V gene are KGHSH and LQKENI. The CDR3 has 14 amino acids. V lost 2 bases and J lost 4; bases outside the gene matches: 2. The CDR3 is CASSPMTGNQPQHF. The CDR3 DNA reads as TGTGCCAGCTCACCAATGACAGGGAATCAGCCCCAGCATTTT.

This clonotype was observed a handful of times. The V and J genes are TRBV23-1 and TRBJ2-5; D unclear. TRBV23-1 is annotated as an ORF whose role is uncertain. Trimming stripped 7 bases from V and 5 bases from J, with 17 bases between. The CDR3 runs to 14 residues. CDR3 bases: TGCGCCAGCACTCTTGTCAGGCGGAAGGAGACCCAGTACTTC. As protein: CASTLVRRKETQYF.

This clonotype was counted many times. The V gene is TRBV18, the J gene TRBJ2-5; perhaps TRBD1 as D (5 bases). The CDR3 is 16 residues long. Germline assignment: CDR1 KGHSH and CDR2 LQKENI. Trimming cost V 0 bases and J 2 bases, with 13 bases left between them. As DNA, the CDR3 is TGTGCCAGCTCACCACCCCAGGGTGGCTCACAAGAGACCCAGTACTTC. Amino acid sequence: CASSPPQGGSQETQYF.

V and J are TRBV7-2 and TRBJ1-6; D unresolved. Looked up from germline, CDR1 is SGHTA and CDR2 is FQGNSA. The length of the CDR3 is 14 residues. Trimming removed 6 bases from V and 9 bases from J, with 15 bases in between. CDR3 sequence reads: CASSPLSFGSPLHF. CDR3 DNA sequence: TGTGCCAGCAGTCCCCTTTCGTTTGGTTCACCCCTCCACTTT.

This sequence joins TRBV20-1 and TRBJ2-7; the D gene could be TRBD1 or TRBD2 (5 bases each). The CDR3 is 11 residues long. Germline V gene data show CDR1 as DFQATT and CDR2 as SNEGSKA (reference sequence). Trimming pared 6 bases from V and 11 bases from J, leaving 17 bases between. CDR3 nucleotide sequence: TGCAGTGCCCGAAGTGGCCGGGACGAGTACTTC. This sequence encodes CSARSGRDEYF.

The chain carries TRBV6-2 or TRBV6-3 and TRBJ1-1; tentatively, D is TRBD1 (5 bases). The V end lost 6 bases, the J end lost 4 bases, and 15 bases lay between the germline ends. This CDR3 has 14 residues. CDR1 is MNHEY and CDR2 is SVGEGT in the germline V gene. Here the CDR3 DNA reads TGTGCCAGCAGCCGGACCGGGGCCCGCACTGAAGCTTTCTTT. Protein: CASSRTGARTEAFF.

This clonotype has a count of ten or more. This rearrangement joins TRBV18 to TRBJ1-2; D unresolved. Trimming cost V 3 bases and J 0 bases, with 5 bases left between them. CDR1 and CDR2 from the germline V gene are KGHSH and LQKENI. The CDR3 length is 13 residues. The CDR3 loop reads CASSPETNYGYTF. As DNA, the CDR3 is TGTGCCAGCTCACCGGAGACTAACTATGGCTACACCTTC. Using reference TRBV18 and TRBJ1-2 for the parts outside the CDR3, the full variable domain is NAGVMQNPRHLVRRRGQEARLRCSPMKGHSHVYWYRQLPEEGLKFMVYLQKENIIDESGMPKERFSAEFPKEGPSILRIQQVVRGDSAAYFCASSPETNYGYTFGSGTRLTVV.

The V and J genes are TRBV3-1 and TRBJ2-7, with TRBD2 matching over 8 bases. This CDR3 has 16 residues. The V gene end was trimmed by 0 bases and the J gene end by 3 bases; junction bases not matched to a gene: 7. Per germline, CDR1 LGHDT and CDR2 YNNKEL (reference sequence). For the CDR3, the DNA is TGTGCCAGCAGCCAAGATAGGGCGGGAGGAGGCTACGAGCAGTACTTC. It encodes CASSQDRAGGGYEQYF.